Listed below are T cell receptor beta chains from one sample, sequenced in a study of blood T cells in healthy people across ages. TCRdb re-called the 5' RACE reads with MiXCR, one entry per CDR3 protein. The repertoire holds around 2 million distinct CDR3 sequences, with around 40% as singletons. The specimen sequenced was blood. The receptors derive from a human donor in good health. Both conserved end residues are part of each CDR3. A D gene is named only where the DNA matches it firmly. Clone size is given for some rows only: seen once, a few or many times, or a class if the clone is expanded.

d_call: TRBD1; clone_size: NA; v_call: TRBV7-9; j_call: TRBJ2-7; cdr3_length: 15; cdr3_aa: CASSSLTGNGYEQYF; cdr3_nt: TGTGCCAGCAGCTCCCTGACAGGGAATGGGTACGAGCAGTACTTC
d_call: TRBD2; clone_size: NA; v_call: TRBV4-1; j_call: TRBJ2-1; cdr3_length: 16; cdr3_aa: CASSQVSGGAFIEQFF; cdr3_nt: TGCGCCAGCAGCCAAGTTTCGGGGGGGGCGTTCATTGAGCAGTTCTTC
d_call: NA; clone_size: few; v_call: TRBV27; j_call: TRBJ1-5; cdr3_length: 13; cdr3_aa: CASGRGAAQPQHF; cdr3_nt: TGTGCCAGCGGCCGGGGGGCGGCTCAGCCCCAGCATTTT
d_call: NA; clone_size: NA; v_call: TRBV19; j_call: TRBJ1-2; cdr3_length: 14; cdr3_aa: CASNNLIRSYGYTF; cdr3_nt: TGTGCCAGTAACAACCTCATCCGCAGCTATGGCTACACCTTC
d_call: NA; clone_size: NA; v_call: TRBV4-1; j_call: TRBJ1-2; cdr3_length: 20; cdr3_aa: CASSQVEGWGREGPLRGYTF; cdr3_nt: TGCGCCAGCAGCCAAGTTGAGGGATGGGGAAGGGAGGGACCTTTGAGGGGCTACACCTTC
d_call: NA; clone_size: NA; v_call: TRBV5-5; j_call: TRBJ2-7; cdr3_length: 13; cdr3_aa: CVSTVDLLYEQYF; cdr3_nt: TGTGTCAGCACCGTTGACCTATTGTACGAGCAGTACTTC
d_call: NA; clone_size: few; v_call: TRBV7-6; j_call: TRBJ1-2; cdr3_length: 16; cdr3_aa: CASSLVAAFANYGYTF; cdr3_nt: TGTGCCAGCAGCTTAGTGGCAGCCTTCGCTAACTATGGCTACACCTTC
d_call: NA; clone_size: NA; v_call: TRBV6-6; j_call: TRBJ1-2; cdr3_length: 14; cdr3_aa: CASSLEPGLLGYTF; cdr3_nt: TGTGCCAGCAGCCTGGAACCGGGGCTTCTTGGCTACACCTTC
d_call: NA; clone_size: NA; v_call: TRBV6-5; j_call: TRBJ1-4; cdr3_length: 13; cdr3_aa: CASGERRNEKRFF; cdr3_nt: TGTGCCAGCGGGGAGAGGAGAAATGAAAAACGGTTTTTT
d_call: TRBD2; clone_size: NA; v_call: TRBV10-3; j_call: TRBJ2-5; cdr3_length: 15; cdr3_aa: CAISPAGAPEETQYF; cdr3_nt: TGTGCCATCAGTCCAGCGGGGGCCCCAGAAGAGACCCAGTACTTC
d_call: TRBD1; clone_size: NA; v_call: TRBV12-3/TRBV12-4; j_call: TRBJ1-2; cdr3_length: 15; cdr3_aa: CASSPTGGIGYGYTF; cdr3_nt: TGTGCCAGCAGCCCAACAGGGGGCATTGGCTATGGCTACACCTTC
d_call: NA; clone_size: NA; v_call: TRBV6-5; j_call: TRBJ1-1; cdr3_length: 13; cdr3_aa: CASSKDMNTEAFF; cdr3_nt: TGTGCCAGCAGTAAAGACATGAACACTGAAGCTTTCTTT
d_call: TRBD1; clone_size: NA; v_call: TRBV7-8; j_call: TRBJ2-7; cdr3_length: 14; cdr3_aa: CASSPITGGSEQYF; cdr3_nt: TGTGCCAGCAGCCCCATAACAGGGGGGTCCGAGCAGTACTTC
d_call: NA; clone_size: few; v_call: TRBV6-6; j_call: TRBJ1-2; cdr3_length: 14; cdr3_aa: CASSYRVENYGYTF; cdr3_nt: TGTGCCAGCAGTTACAGGGTGGAAAACTATGGCTACACCTTC
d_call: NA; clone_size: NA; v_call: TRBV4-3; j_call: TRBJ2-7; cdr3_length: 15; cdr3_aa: CASSPSGTSAYEQYF; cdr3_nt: TGCGCCAGCAGCCCCTCCGGGACATCGGCCTACGAGCAGTACTTC
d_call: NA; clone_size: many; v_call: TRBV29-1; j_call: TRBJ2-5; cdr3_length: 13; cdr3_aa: CSVEIWAQETQYF; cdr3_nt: TGCAGCGTTGAAATTTGGGCTCAAGAGACCCAGTACTTC
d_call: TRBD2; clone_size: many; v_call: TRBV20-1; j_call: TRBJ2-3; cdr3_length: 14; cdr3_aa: CSASRRAGDDTQYF; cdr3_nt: TGCAGTGCTAGCCGGCGAGCGGGGGACGATACGCAGTATTTT
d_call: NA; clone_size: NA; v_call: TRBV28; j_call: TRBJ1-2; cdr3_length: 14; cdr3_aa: CAFGGGTPNYGYTF; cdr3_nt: TGTGCCTTCGGTGGAGGGACCCCTAACTATGGCTACACCTTC
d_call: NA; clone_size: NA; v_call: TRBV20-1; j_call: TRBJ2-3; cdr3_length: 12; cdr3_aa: CSARAFTDTQYF; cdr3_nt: TGCAGTGCTAGAGCCTTCACAGATACGCAGTATTTT
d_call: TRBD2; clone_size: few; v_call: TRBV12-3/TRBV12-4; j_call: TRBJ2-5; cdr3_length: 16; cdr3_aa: CASSLVKRGSQETQYF; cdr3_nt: TGTGCCAGCAGTTTAGTAAAGCGGGGCTCCCAAGAGACCCAGTACTTC
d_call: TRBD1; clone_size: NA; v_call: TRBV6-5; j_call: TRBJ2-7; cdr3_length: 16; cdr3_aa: CASSYSGSGTDYEQYF; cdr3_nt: TGTGCCAGCAGTTACTCGGGATCCGGGACAGACTACGAGCAGTACTTC
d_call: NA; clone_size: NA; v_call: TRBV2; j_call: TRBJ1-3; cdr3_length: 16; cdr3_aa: CASSELRGITGNTIYF; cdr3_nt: TGTGCCAGCAGTGAATTAAGAGGGATTACTGGAAACACCATATATTTT
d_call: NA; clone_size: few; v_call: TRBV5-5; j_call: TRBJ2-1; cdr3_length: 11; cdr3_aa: CASSLIIEQFF; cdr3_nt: TGTGCCAGCAGCTTAATTATTGAGCAGTTCTTC